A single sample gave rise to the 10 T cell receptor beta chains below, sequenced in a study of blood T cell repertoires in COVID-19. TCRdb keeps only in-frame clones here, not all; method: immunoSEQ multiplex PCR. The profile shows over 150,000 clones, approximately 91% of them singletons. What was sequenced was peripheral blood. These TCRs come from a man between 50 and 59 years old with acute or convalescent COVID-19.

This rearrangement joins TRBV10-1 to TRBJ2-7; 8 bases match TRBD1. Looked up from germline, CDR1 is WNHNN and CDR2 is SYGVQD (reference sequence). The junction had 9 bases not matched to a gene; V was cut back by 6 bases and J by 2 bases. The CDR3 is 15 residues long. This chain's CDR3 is CASSPGRGPTYEQYF. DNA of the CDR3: TGCGCCAGCAGCCCGGGCAGGGGGCCAACCTACGAGCAGTACTTC.

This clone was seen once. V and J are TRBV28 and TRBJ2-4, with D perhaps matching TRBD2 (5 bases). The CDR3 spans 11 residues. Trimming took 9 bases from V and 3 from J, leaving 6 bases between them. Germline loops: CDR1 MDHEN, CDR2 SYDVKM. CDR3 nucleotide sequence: TGTGCCAGTCGGGACAAAAACATTCAGTACTTC. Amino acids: CASRDKNIQYF.

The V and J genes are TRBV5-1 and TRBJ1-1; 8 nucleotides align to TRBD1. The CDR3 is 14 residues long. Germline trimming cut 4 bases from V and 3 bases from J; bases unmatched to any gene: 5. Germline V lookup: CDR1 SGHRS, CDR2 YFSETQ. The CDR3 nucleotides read TGCGCCAGCAGCACACAGGGGGGTGACACTGAAGCTTTCTTT. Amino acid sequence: CASSTQGGDTEAFF.

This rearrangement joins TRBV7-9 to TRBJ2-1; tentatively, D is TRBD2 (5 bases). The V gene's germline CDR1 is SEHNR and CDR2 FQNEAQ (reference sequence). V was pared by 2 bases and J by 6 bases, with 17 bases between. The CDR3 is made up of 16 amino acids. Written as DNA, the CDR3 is TGTGCCAGCAGCTTAAGCCCTGGGAGCTCCGGCAATGAGCAGTTCTTC. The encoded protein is CASSLSPGSSGNEQFF.

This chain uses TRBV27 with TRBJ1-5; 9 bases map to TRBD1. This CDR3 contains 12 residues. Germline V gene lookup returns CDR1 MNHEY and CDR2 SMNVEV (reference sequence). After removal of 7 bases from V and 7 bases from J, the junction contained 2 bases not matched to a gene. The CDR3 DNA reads TGTGCCAGCAATACAGGGGGCCAGCCCCAGCATTTT. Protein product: CASNTGGQPQHF.

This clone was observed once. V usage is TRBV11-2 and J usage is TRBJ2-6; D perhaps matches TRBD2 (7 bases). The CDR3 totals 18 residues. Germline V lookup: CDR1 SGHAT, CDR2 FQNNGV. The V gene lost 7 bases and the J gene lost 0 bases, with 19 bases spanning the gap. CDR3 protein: CASTPRGGDHSGANVLTF. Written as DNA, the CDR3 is TGTGCCAGCACCCCCCGCGGGGGCGACCACTCTGGGGCCAACGTCCTGACTTTC. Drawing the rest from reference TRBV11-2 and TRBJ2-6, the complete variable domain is EAGVAQSPRYKIIEKRQSVAFWCNPISGHATLYWYQQILGQGPKLLIQFQNNGVVDDSQLPKDRFSAERLKGVDSTLKIQPAKLEDSAVYLCASTPRGGDHSGANVLTFGAGSRLTVL.

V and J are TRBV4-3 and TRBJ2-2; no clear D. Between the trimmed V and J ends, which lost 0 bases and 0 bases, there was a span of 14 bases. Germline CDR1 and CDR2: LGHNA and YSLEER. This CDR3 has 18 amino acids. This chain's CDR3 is CASSQDPLAGTNTGELFF. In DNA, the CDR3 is TGCGCCAGCAGCCAAGATCCCCTGGCAGGCACGAACACCGGGGAGCTGTTTTTT.

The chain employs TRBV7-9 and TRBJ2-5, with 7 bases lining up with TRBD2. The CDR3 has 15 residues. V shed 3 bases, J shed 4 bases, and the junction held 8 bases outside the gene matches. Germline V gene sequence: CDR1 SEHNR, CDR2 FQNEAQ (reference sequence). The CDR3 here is CASSFIEKRGETQYF. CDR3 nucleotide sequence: TGTGCCAGCAGCTTCATAGAGAAGCGGGGAGAGACCCAGTACTTC.

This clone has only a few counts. CDR3 in DNA: TGTGCCAGCAGTCCTTCCGGGACACATAATTCACCCCTCCACTTT. This gives the protein CASSPSGTHNSPLHF. The chain is built from TRBV6-5 and TRBJ1-6; the D gene is possibly TRBD1 (6 bases). V shed 5 bases and J shed 5 bases, with 13 bases lying between them. The CDR3 runs to 15 residues. Germline V gives CDR1 MNHEY, CDR2 SVGAGI.

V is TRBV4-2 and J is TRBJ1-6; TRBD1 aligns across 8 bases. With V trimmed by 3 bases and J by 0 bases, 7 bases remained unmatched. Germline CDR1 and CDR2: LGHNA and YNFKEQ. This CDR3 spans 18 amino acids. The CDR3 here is CASSHGTGLSSYNSPLHF. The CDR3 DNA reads TGTGCCAGCAGCCACGGGACAGGACTTAGCTCCTATAATTCACCCCTCCACTTT.